These T cell receptor beta chains were read from a single sample in a study of shared clonotypes between healthy human individuals. Profiled with immunoSEQ multiplex PCR; TCRdb holds only in-frame clones, not every one. Of 550,000 to 700,000 clones detected, approximately 73% appear once; the ten largest clones hold under 2%. Sequenced sample: memory CD4+ T cells sorted from blood. The receptors were gathered from a woman aged 25 to 39 in good health. CDR3s leave out the opening cysteine and the closing phenylalanine or tryptophan. The D gene is left open where the match is weak.

j_call | d_call | v_call | cdr3_aa
TRBJ2-5 | - | TRBV4-1 | ASSQGAQEGETQY
TRBJ2-7 | TRBD1 | TRBV27 | ASSLAYDREREQY
TRBJ1-6 | - | TRBV28 | ASSPGDLGSPLH
TRBJ2-1 | - | TRBV7-2 | ASSPSDVKQF
TRBJ2-2 | - | TRBV7-3 | ASSLGVKSGGTTGELF
TRBJ2-3 | - | TRBV6-6 | ASSAIGRDTQY
TRBJ1-6 | - | TRBV30 | AWSVRTVSNAYNSPLH
TRBJ2-6 | - | TRBV28 | ASWGQGPTSSGANVLT
TRBJ1-1 | - | TRBV28 | ASSSKGQYTEAF
TRBJ2-2 | TRBD1 | TRBV9 | ASPKAGQGPVGNTGELF
TRBJ2-5 | - | TRBV11-1 | ASSLNQETQY
TRBJ2-1 | TRBD1 | TRBV27 | ASTRTGAEQF
TRBJ2-7 | - | TRBV23-1 | ASSQTSGCRGGYEQY
TRBJ2-7 | TRBD1 | TRBV5-5 | ASSWETGGLDEQY
TRBJ2-5 | - | TRBV6-5 | ASSYQSQETQY
TRBJ2-7 | - | TRBV5-1 | ASSLSAGDEQY
TRBJ2-5 | - | TRBV5-1 | ASSWTWPLQETQY
TRBJ1-5 | TRBD1 | TRBV19 | ASSIQATGNQPQH
TRBJ1-4 | - | TRBV28 | ASTTRPGLATNEKLF
TRBJ2-2 | TRBD2 | TRBV7-2 | ASSSSGLAGAGGELF
TRBJ2-4 | TRBD1 | TRBV19 | ASRPGQRNIQY
TRBJ2-7 | - | TRBV5-4 | ASSLVQGLEQY
TRBJ2-1 | - | TRBV5-1 | ASTLARPSYNEQF
TRBJ2-7 | TRBD2 | TRBV6-1 | ASTSGGEQY
TRBJ1-5 | TRBD1 | TRBV25-1 | ASSGHQGASDQPQH
TRBJ2-3 | TRBD2 | TRBV9 | ASSVGLARTDTQY
TRBJ2-1 | - | TRBV2 | ASSESGVEQF
TRBJ1-5 | - | TRBV6-1 | ASRGGSYSNQPQH
TRBJ2-1 | TRBD2 | TRBV5-4 | ASSPPTSFNEQF
TRBJ2-7 | TRBD2 | TRBV27 | ASSLSSGNYYEQY
TRBJ2-7 | TRBD1 | TRBV27 | ASSPRHRDRGIIFSYEQY
TRBJ1-2 | - | TRBV10-3 | AISDKSGEHLGGYT
TRBJ1-3 | - | TRBV29-1 | SVEKPGNTIY
TRBJ2-7 | - | TRBV27 | ASRAAVLYEQY
TRBJ1-1 | - | TRBV2 | ASRQTGVNTEAF
TRBJ2-5 | TRBD1 | TRBV7-7 | ASSLGGTGGRETQY
TRBJ2-3 | TRBD2 | TRBV9 | ASSVESGRPTDTQY
TRBJ2-7 | - | TRBV11-1 | ASSLVVEEREY
TRBJ2-2 | - | TRBV11-2 | ASSLYSGNTGELF
TRBJ2-2 | - | TRBV5-1 | ASIRGTNTGELF
TRBJ2-1 | - | TRBV2 | ASSGPLVTVNEQF
TRBJ1-1 | - | TRBV28 | ASTPSANTEAF
TRBJ1-2 | - | TRBV7-2 | ASSLNSPGPYGYT
TRBJ2-1 | - | TRBV6-5 | ASSPGINEQF
TRBJ2-3 | TRBD2 | TRBV2 | ASRKGLDTDTQY
TRBJ2-5 | - | TRBV11-2 | ASTAQETQY
TRBJ2-5 | - | TRBV9 | ASSVSAVGGETQY
TRBJ2-2 | TRBD1 | TRBV4-2 | ASSQPRGQGRGELF
TRBJ1-6 | TRBD1 | TRBV4-1 | ASSQKTGNLINSPLH
TRBJ1-1 | - | TRBV7-9 | ASSLETTNTEAF
TRBJ2-3 | TRBD1 | TRBV28 | ASSPSTGRTDTQY